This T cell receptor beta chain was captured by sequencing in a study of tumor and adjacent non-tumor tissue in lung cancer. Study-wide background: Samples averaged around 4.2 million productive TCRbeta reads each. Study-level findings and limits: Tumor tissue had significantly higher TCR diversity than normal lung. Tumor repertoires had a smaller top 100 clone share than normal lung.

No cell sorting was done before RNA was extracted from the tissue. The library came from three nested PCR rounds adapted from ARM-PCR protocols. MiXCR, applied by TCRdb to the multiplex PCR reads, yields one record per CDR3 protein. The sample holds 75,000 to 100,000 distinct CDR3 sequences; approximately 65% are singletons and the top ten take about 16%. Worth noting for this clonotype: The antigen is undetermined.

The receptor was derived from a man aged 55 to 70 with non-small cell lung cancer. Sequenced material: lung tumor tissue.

The CDR3 sequence is CSIRTSGGAAQFF. Written as DNA, the CDR3 is TGCAGTATTAGGACTAGCGGGGGGGCCGCGCAATTCTTC. This chain connects TRBV20-1 to TRBJ2-1, with 15 nucleotides matching TRBD2. This CDR3 spans 13 amino acids. The germline CDR1 and CDR2 sequences are DFQATT and SNEGSKA (reference sequence). With 8 bases clipped from V and 16 bases from J, the junction kept 12 bases outside the gene matches.